Below are 29 T cell receptor beta chains sequenced from a single sample in a study of regulatory T cells in long-lasting Graves disease. Time point in this sample: newly diagnosed GD, antithyroid drugs for less than 3 months. Isolated PBMC RNA provided the starting material for the TCR library. For TCR beta, libraries came from iRepertoire HTBI primers and Arm-PCR of CDR3 regions. TCRdb analysed the multiplex PCR reads with MiXCR anew, one entry per CDR3 protein. The table records approximately 230,000 distinct CDR3 sequences, around 19% of them present only once. The input for sequencing was peripheral blood mononuclear cells (PBMCs), taken at new diagnosis, from a patient treated with antithyroid drugs. The receptor set was obtained from a female donor with Graves disease.

This clonotype has at least ten counts. This chain connects TRBV27 to TRBJ2-3; TRBD2 aligns across 9 bases. In germline, CDR1 is MNHEY, CDR2 SMNVEV (reference sequence). This CDR3 is built from 15 residues. Losses at the gene ends were 2 bases for V and 7 bases for J; bases not matched to a gene: 7. CDR3: CASSLTYLAGYTQYF. The CDR3 bases are TGTGCCAGCAGTTTAACATACCTAGCGGGGTATACGCAGTATTTT.

This clonotype showed up many times. The J gene is TRBJ1-3, the V gene TRBV20-1; D unclear. The V gene lost 8 bases and the J gene lost 0 bases, with 14 bases spanning the gap. This CDR3 has 14 residues. Germline V gene data show CDR1 as DFQATT and CDR2 as SNEGSKA (reference sequence). The CDR3 spells CSTPGTGSGNTIYF. The CDR3 region has the DNA TGCAGTACCCCAGGTACTGGCTCTGGAAACACCATATATTTT.

This clonotype was seen at least ten times. This chain links TRBV6-2 or TRBV6-3 with TRBJ1-2; 9 bases are shared with TRBD1. V trimming: 5 bases; J trimming: 4 bases; junction bases outside the gene matches: 5. CDR3 length equals 14 residues. From germline, CDR1 is MNHEY and CDR2 SVGEGT. CDR3: CASSEPTGGYGYTF. In DNA form, the CDR3 reads TGTGCCAGCAGTGAACCGACAGGGGGCTATGGCTACACCTTC.

This clonotype was found many times. The rearrangement joins TRBV6-5 to TRBJ2-7; D perhaps matches TRBD1 (6 bases). The CDR3 is 15 amino acids. V was shortened by 0 bases and J by 6 bases, with 15 bases between the two germline ends. Germline CDR1 MNHEY, CDR2 SVGAGI. CDR3 amino acids: CASSYSSLGASEQYF. The CDR3 DNA sequence: TGTGCCAGCAGTTACTCGAGTTTGGGGGCGTCCGAGCAGTACTTC.

This clonotype came up a few times. V usage is TRBV30 and J usage is TRBJ1-1, with 10 bases aligning to TRBD1. CDR3 length equals 14 residues. CDR1 and CDR2 (germline): GTSNPN, SVGIG (reference sequence). V shed 5 bases and J 6 bases; nucleotides not matched to a gene: 9. CDR3 region: CAWGGDRGVAEAFF. The CDR3 DNA reads as TGTGCCTGGGGCGGGGACAGGGGAGTCGCTGAAGCTTTCTTT.

J is TRBJ1-2 and V is TRBV28, with 12 bases lining up with TRBD1. The CDR3 runs to 16 residues. The germline V gene encodes CDR1 MDHEN and CDR2 SYDVKM. The junction had 13 bases not matched to a gene; V was cut back by 5 bases and J by 9 bases. The CDR3 here is CASSPGRGQGAGRYTF. In DNA form, the CDR3 reads TGTGCCAGCAGTCCGGGGCGGGGACAGGGGGCCGGTCGCTACACCTTC.

The chain is built from TRBV9 and TRBJ1-5, with 12 bases identical to TRBD1. The CDR3 runs to 17 residues. The J segment lost 7 bases and the V segment lost 2 bases, leaving 10 bases of the junction unmatched. CDR1 and CDR2 (germline): SGDLS, YYNGEE. The CDR3 protein is CASSVSGTGGVIQPQHF. CDR3 DNA: TGTGCCAGCAGCGTTTCCGGGACAGGGGGCGTTATCCAGCCCCAGCATTTT.

Worth noting for this clonotype: At one end, the junction sequence differs from germline, possibly due to a read error. This chain connects TRBV19 to TRBJ2-1; D is uncertain. Germline CDR1 reads LNHDA; CDR2 reads SQIVND (reference sequence). There are 16 residues in the CDR3. For the CDR3, the DNA is TGTGCCAGTAGTATGACGCTCCCCAGCTCCTACAATGAGCAGCTCTTC. Residues: CASSMTLPSSYNEQLF.

This clonotype was found many times. V is TRBV3-1 and J is TRBJ1-5; D unclear. Germline CDR1 reads LGHDT; CDR2 reads YNNKEL (reference sequence). V dropped 8 bases and J dropped 2 bases, with 13 bases sitting between them. This CDR3 comprises 14 residues. The CDR3 nucleotides are TGTGCCAGCCCCCCGACTCGCCGCAATCAGCCCCAGCATTTT. It codes for CASPPTRRNQPQHF.

This clonotype has at least ten counts. The rearrangement uses TRBV3-1 and TRBJ2-1; TRBD2 aligns across 9 bases. This CDR3 contains 14 residues. The germline CDR1 and CDR2 sequences are LGHDT and YNNKEL (reference sequence). Germline trimming cut 4 bases from V and 5 bases from J; bases unmatched to any gene: 3. CDR3 in DNA: TGTGCCAGCAGCCCGGGACTAGCCCACAATGAGCAGTTCTTC. Amino acids: CASSPGLAHNEQFF.

This clonotype appeared many times. The V gene is TRBV10-2, the J gene TRBJ2-5, with D possibly matching TRBD1 (6 bases). CDR1 and CDR2 (germline): WSHSY, SAAADI. This CDR3 region has 12 residues. V gave up 6 bases and J gave up 4 bases, with 9 bases separating them. The CDR3 loop is CASREGGETQYF. In nucleotides, the CDR3 is TGCGCCAGCAGGGAAGGGGGAGAGACCCAGTACTTC.

This clonotype was found many times. The rearrangement joins TRBV19 to TRBJ1-5, with D possibly being TRBD1 (5 bases). CDR3 size: 14 residues. Trimming removed 7 bases from V and 7 bases from J, with 17 bases in between. Germline assignment: CDR1 LNHDA and CDR2 SQIVND (reference sequence). CDR3 coding DNA: TGTGCCAGTAAGGAGGGGCCTTCAAAACAGCCCCAGCATTTT. This sequence encodes CASKEGPSKQPQHF.

This clonotype was recorded at least ten times. The CDR3 protein is CASRNQGADNSPLHF. CDR3 nucleotide sequence: TGTGCCAGCAGGAATCAGGGGGCGGATAATTCACCCCTCCACTTT. The chain combines TRBV6-1 with TRBJ1-6, with 8 positions matching TRBD1. The CDR3 totals 15 residues. Germline values: CDR1 MNHNS, CDR2 SASEGT. V shed 6 bases and J 5 bases; nucleotides not matched to a gene: 6.

This clonotype was counted many times. This chain joins TRBV27 and TRBJ2-2; 11 positions match TRBD1. The germline V gene has CDR1 MNHEY and CDR2 SMNVEV (reference sequence). With 5 bases clipped from V and 6 bases from J, the junction kept 5 bases outside the gene matches. The CDR3 totals 15 residues. Here the CDR3 DNA reads TGTGCCAGCAGTCCTGGGACAGGGGGGGCCGGGGAGCTGTTTTTT. Its protein is CASSPGTGGAGELFF.

This clonotype has at least ten counts. This chain connects TRBV7-9 to TRBJ2-1; 8 nucleotides align to TRBD1. V lost 6 bases to trimming and J lost 6 bases; unmatched junction nucleotides: 10. Germline V gene sequence: CDR1 SEHNR, CDR2 FQNEAQ (reference sequence). The CDR3 contains 15 residues. Here the CDR3 DNA reads TGTGCCAGCAGTTCCGACAGGGGCCTGAGCAATGAGCAGTTCTTC. Translated: CASSSDRGLSNEQFF.

The chain carries TRBV11-2 and TRBJ2-3; D unresolved. V lost 5 bases and J 0 bases, leaving 12 bases between the germline ends. This CDR3 has 15 amino acids. The V gene's germline CDR1 is SGHAT and CDR2 FQNNGV. DNA for the CDR3: TGTGCCAGCAGCCGGACCCCTAAGAGCACAGATACGCAGTATTTT. Encoded protein: CASSRTPKSTDTQYF.

This clonotype was counted ten times or more. The chain carries TRBV3-1 and TRBJ2-1; the D is unclear. Germline V gene sequence: CDR1 LGHDT, CDR2 YNNKEL (reference sequence). Trimming shortened V by 5 bases and J by 0 bases, and 8 bases separated the two germline ends. CDR3 size: 14 residues. DNA for the CDR3: TGTGCCAGCAGCGGAAGGAGCTCCTACAATGAGCAGTTCTTC. Translated: CASSGRSSYNEQFF.

This clonotype occurred many times. J is TRBJ1-2 and V is TRBV9; D perhaps matches TRBD1 (5 bases). The CDR3 sequence is 15 residues long. Germline values: CDR1 SGDLS, CDR2 YYNGEE. V was cut by 0 bases and J by 5 bases, with 14 bases left in between. The CDR3 bases are TGTGCCAGCAGCGTAGATGTAGGGGATGTTTATGGCTACACCTTC. Translated, it gives CASSVDVGDVYGYTF.

This clonotype occurred many times. V and J are TRBV2 and TRBJ1-1; tentative D call: TRBD1 (5 bases). The V end lost 2 bases, the J end lost 6 bases, and 10 bases lay between the germline ends. The CDR3 has 13 amino acids. Germline assignment: CDR1 SNHLY and CDR2 FYNNEI. The CDR3 loop is CASSERLGAEAFF. CDR3 nucleotides: TGTGCCAGCAGTGAACGGCTAGGGGCTGAAGCTTTCTTT.

This clonotype occurred many times. The J gene is TRBJ2-5, the V gene TRBV2; 13 bases are shared with TRBD2. V was clipped by 4 bases and J by 4 bases; unmatched bases: 3. This CDR3 is 15 amino acids long. CDR1 is SNHLY, CDR2 FYNNEI, per germline. The chain's CDR3 is CASSARTSGRETQYF. As DNA, the CDR3 is TGTGCCAGCAGTGCAAGGACTAGCGGGAGAGAGACCCAGTACTTC.

This clonotype has a count of ten or more. CDR3 bases: TGTGCCACCAGTGATTCGGTGAACACTGAAGCTTTCTTT. This encodes CATSDSVNTEAFF. The gene calls are TRBV24-1 and TRBJ1-1, with unresolved D. Trimming took 2 bases from V and 0 from J, leaving 3 bases between them. This CDR3 has 13 residues. Germline V gene lookup returns CDR1 KGHDR and CDR2 SFDVKD.

This clonotype was seen just once. A much larger clone lies one base from this, so it may be a read error. The chain is built from TRBV27 and TRBJ2-1; 11 bases fit TRBD2. Per the germline V gene, CDR1 is MNHEY and CDR2 is SMNVEV (reference sequence). This CDR3 spans 16 amino acids. The DNA of the CDR3 is TGTGCCAGCGGTTTACTAGCGGGAGCTTCCTACAATGAGCAGTTCTTC. As protein: CASGLLAGASYNEQFF.

Many counts were recorded for this clonotype. The chain links TRBV20-1 to TRBJ2-1, with 8 bases fitting TRBD1. V dropped 0 bases and J dropped 8; count of bases not matched to a gene: 9. This CDR3 is 15 amino acids long. Germline V CDR1 and CDR2: DFQATT, SNEGSKA (reference sequence). The CDR3 DNA reads TGCAGTGCTAGAGATGGGGGACAGGTTATCGATGAGCAGTTCTTC. Translating it yields CSARDGGQVIDEQFF.

The sample holds many counts of this clonotype. The genes are TRBV15 and TRBJ1-3; D not resolved. CDR3 size: 15 residues. V was trimmed by 0 bases and J by 4 bases, leaving 10 bases between them. The germline CDR1 and CDR2 sequences are LNHNV and YYDKDF (reference sequence). The DNA for the CDR3 is TGTGCCACCAGCAGAGATCCTGGGTCGGGAAACACCATATATTTT. This translates into CATSRDPGSGNTIYF.

This clonotype was recorded many times. The chain carries TRBV20-1 and TRBJ2-7; a weak D match, TRBD1 (5 bases). Trimming shortened V by 0 bases and J by 4 bases, and 7 bases separated the two germline ends. CDR1 and CDR2 from the germline V gene are DFQATT and SNEGSKA (reference sequence). The CDR3 loop spans 12 amino acids. As DNA, the CDR3 is TGCAGTGCTAGAGACGACAGATACGAGCAGTACTTC. Residues: CSARDDRYEQYF.

This clonotype was found a few times. The J gene is TRBJ2-7, the V gene TRBV5-5, with TRBD2 as a possible D gene (6 bases). This CDR3 is 15 amino acids long. The V and J ends lost 4 bases and 2 bases respectively, with 16 bases between them. From germline, CDR1 is SGHKS and CDR2 YYEKEE (reference sequence). The CDR3 is CASSIIGGTTYEQYF. The CDR3 DNA is TGTGCCAGCAGCATAATCGGGGGTACTACCTACGAGCAGTACTTC.

Turning to this clonotype: A far larger clone is only one base removed, so a read error is likely. The chain employs TRBV5-8 and TRBJ1-6; no clear D. The CDR3 contains 12 residues. Trimming cost V 2 bases and J 7 bases, with 4 bases left between them. In germline, CDR1 is SGHTS, CDR2 YDEGEE. In nucleotides, the CDR3 is TGTGCCAGCAGCTTCAGGAATTCACCCCTCCACTTT. It encodes CASSFRNSPLHF.

This clonotype was seen only a few times. The V call is TRBV27, the J call TRBJ2-7; 8 nucleotides line up with TRBD1. The J segment lost 4 bases and the V segment lost 6 bases, leaving 5 bases of the junction unmatched. The CDR3 loop spans 13 amino acids. The germline gives CDR1 MNHEY, CDR2 SMNVEV (reference sequence). In DNA, the CDR3 is TGTGCCAGCAGAGGACAGGGCTGGTACGAGCAGTACTTC. It specifies CASRGQGWYEQYF.

There are many counts of this clonotype. V usage is TRBV18 and J usage is TRBJ1-3, with a weak D call TRBD1 (6 bases). The germline V and J ends were trimmed by 3 bases and 4 bases, with 13 bases remaining between them. The germline V gene encodes CDR1 KGHSH and CDR2 LQKENI. This CDR3 has 15 amino acids. The CDR3 sequence is CASSPAGARGNTIYF. In DNA, the CDR3 is TGTGCCAGCTCACCGGCGGGGGCAAGGGGAAACACCATATATTTT.